Below are 9 T cell receptor beta chains sequenced from a single sample in a study of control samples from healthy donors and cancer patients. The repertoire was sequenced with immunoSEQ multiplex PCR; TCRdb's copy has only in-frame clones and lacks some. The data hold 90,000 to 110,000 clones, with 90% observed a single time. Specimen: blood. These receptors all come from a human donor in good health. The donor label of this sample is uncertain.

The chain couples TRBV7-8 to TRBJ1-1; weak D call: TRBD1 (6 bases). Between the trimmed V and J ends, which lost 2 bases and 0 bases, there was a span of 19 bases. CDR3 length: 18 amino acids. Germline V gives CDR1 SGHVS, CDR2 FQNEAQ. The CDR3 region is CASSLLLWTETMNTEAFF. The CDR3 coding sequence is TGTGCCAGCAGCTTACTCCTCTGGACAGAAACCATGAACACTGAAGCTTTCTTT.

The chain is built from TRBV20-1 and TRBJ1-2; tentative D call: TRBD1 (5 bases). The germline V gene has CDR1 DFQATT and CDR2 SNEGSKA (reference sequence). Trimming shortened V by 4 bases and J by 4 bases, and 7 bases separated the two germline ends. This CDR3 comprises 11 residues. The CDR3 nucleotides read TGCAGTGCTACCGACAGCTATGGCTACACCTTC. This codes for CSATDSYGYTF.

This clone has only one observation. The CDR3 spells CATRMADRVETGELFF. In DNA, the CDR3 is TGTGCCACCAGAATGGCCGACAGGGTCGAGACCGGGGAGCTGTTTTTT. The J gene is TRBJ2-2, the V gene TRBV15; 7 bases are shared with TRBD1. With V trimmed by 6 bases and J by 5 bases, 12 bases remained unmatched. The CDR3 loop spans 16 amino acids. CDR1 is LNHNV and CDR2 is YYDKDF in the germline V gene (reference sequence).

V and J are TRBV11-1 and TRBJ2-2; D may be TRBD2 (6 bases). From germline, CDR1 is SGHAT and CDR2 FQDESV (reference sequence). This CDR3 has 16 residues. V lost 1 base and J lost 1, with 10 bases in between. DNA for the CDR3: TGTGCCAGCAGCTTAGGTCAGGGACTGAACACCGGGGAGCTGTTTTTT. This encodes CASSLGQGLNTGELFF.

The table lists this clone with a count of one. The chain joins TRBV29-1 to TRBJ1-2, with D hard to call. The ends were cut back, 0 bases at V and 6 bases at J, with 11 bases in the middle. CDR3 size: 13 residues. Germline values: CDR1 SQVTM, CDR2 ANQGSEA. The CDR3 DNA reads TGCAGCGTTGAAGATAATTTACTACATGGCTACACCTTC. It is translated as CSVEDNLLHGYTF.

This clone has only one observation. The chain carries TRBV9 and TRBJ1-1; 7 bases agree with TRBD1. Germline values: CDR1 SGDLS, CDR2 YYNGEE. Germline trimming cut 4 bases from V and 3 bases from J; bases unmatched to any gene: 18. The CDR3 is made up of 18 amino acids. CDR3 DNA sequence: TGTGCCAGCAGCTCCCAGGAGGCAGGCAAAGGACAGGACACTGAAGCTTTCTTT. Protein: CASSSQEAGKGQDTEAFF.

In its sample, this clone was seen once. V usage is TRBV25-1 and J usage is TRBJ2-1; weak D call: TRBD2 (7 bases). Germline V lookup: CDR1 MGHDK, CDR2 SYGVNS. CDR3 length: 13 amino acids. The V end lost 9 bases, the J end lost 7 bases, and 16 bases lay between the germline ends. CDR3 amino acids: CASAGGGLNEQFF. In DNA form, the CDR3 reads TGTGCCAGTGCCGGCGGGGGCTTGAATGAGCAGTTCTTC. Full variable domain (outside the CDR3, taken from reference TRBV25-1 and TRBJ2-1): EADIYQTPRYLVIGTGKKITLECSQTMGHDKMYWYQQDPGMELHLIHYSYGVNSTEKGDLSSESTVSRIRTEHFPLTLESARPSHTSQYLCASAGGGLNEQFFGPGTRLTVL.

The V gene is TRBV6-5, the J gene TRBJ1-1; D not resolved. V was shortened by 0 bases and J by 2 bases, with 10 bases between the two germline ends. The CDR3 runs to 15 residues. Germline loops: CDR1 MNHEY, CDR2 SVGAGI. CDR3 nucleotides: TGTGCCAGCAGTTACTCGGGCGGATTCAACACTGAAGCTTTCTTT. Its translation: CASSYSGGFNTEAFF.

This chain links TRBV19 with TRBJ2-2; 9 positions match TRBD1. V shed 6 bases, J shed 4 bases, and the junction held 9 bases outside the gene matches. The CDR3 is 16 residues long. Germline V lookup: CDR1 LNHDA, CDR2 SQIVND (reference sequence). The CDR3 protein is CASSQITGGSTGELFF. CDR3 in DNA: TGTGCCAGTAGCCAAATAACAGGGGGCAGCACCGGGGAGCTGTTTTTT.